One and the same sample provided the 13 T cell receptor beta chains below, sequenced in a study of T cells expressing NK-cell markers. TCRdb reprocessed the 5' RACE reads, with one entry per CDR3 protein and no DNA. Here the sample table reports 350,000 to 400,000 distinct CDR3 sequences. The sample consisted of blood T cells: a sorted CD56 or NKG2C T cell subset, CD4+ or CD8+ T cells, or bulk PBMC T cells (not recorded which). The receptors here all came from a woman between 45 and 60 years old in good health.

CDR3 region: CASTPGTSGRDEQFF. The chain recombines TRBV11-2 with TRBJ2-1; checking the TCRdb D call of TRBD2 is not possible without DNA. Germline loops: CDR1 SGHAT, CDR2 FQNNGV. The CDR3 covers 15 residues.

The gene calls are TRBV7-9 and TRBJ2-3; TCRdb lists TRBD1, though no DNA is available to test this call. The CDR3 is 15 residues long. Germline V lookup: CDR1 SEHNR, CDR2 FQNEAQ (reference sequence). This CDR3 is CASSAGGPRADTQYF.

CDR3 sequence: CASSLDTTPWDTQYF. The rearrangement uses TRBV5-1 and TRBJ2-3; the D gene TCRdb calls, TRBD1, cannot be checked with no DNA. The CDR3 runs 15 residues. The germline V gene encodes CDR1 SGHRS and CDR2 YFSETQ.

The V and J genes are TRBV12-3 or TRBV12-4 and TRBJ2-1; as DNA is missing, the TRBD1 call by TCRdb cannot be tested. The CDR3 loop spans 12 amino acids. The CDR3 reads CASSPGVYEQFF.

The rearrangement uses TRBV15 and TRBJ2-1; no DNA is available, so the TRBD1 call from TCRdb remains unchecked. This CDR3 has 14 residues. The germline gives CDR1 LNHNV, CDR2 YYDKDF (reference sequence). CDR3 in amino acids: CATSRDAPHDEQFF.

The chain carries TRBV7-9 and TRBJ2-5; TCRdb's D gene call, TRBD1, goes unchecked for lack of DNA. Germline-derived CDR1 and CDR2 are SEHNR and FQNEAQ (reference sequence). The CDR3 length is 14 residues. The CDR3 loop reads CASSFARGLETQYF.

This chain connects TRBV18 to TRBJ1-3. This CDR3 contains 17 residues. Germline V gene data show CDR1 as KGHSH and CDR2 as LQKENI. The CDR3 is CASSPLHGQNSGNTIYF.

The chain has TRBV29-1 and TRBJ2-2; the D call from TCRdb, TRBD1, cannot be confirmed without DNA. CDR3 length equals 13 residues. The germline gives CDR1 SQVTM, CDR2 ANQGSEA. The CDR3 sequence: CSVGAGGVGELFF.

This chain links TRBV29-1 with TRBJ2-3. Germline-derived CDR1 and CDR2 are SQVTM and ANQGSEA. There are 12 residues in the CDR3. CDR3 protein: CSVEWSTDTQYF.

V is TRBV5-1 and J is TRBJ1-2; TCRdb's assignment of TRBD1 cannot be checked, as there is no DNA. CDR1 and CDR2 from the germline V gene are SGHRS and YFSETQ. This CDR3 is 15 amino acids long. The CDR3 protein is CASSLEPGQYYGYTF. Filled out from reference TRBV5-1 and TRBJ1-2, the complete variable domain reads KAGVTQTPRYLIKTRGQQVTLSCSPISGHRSVSWYQQTPGQGLQFLFEYFSETQRNKGNFPGRFSGRQFSNSRSEMNVSTLELGDSALYLCASSLEPGQYYGYTFGSGTRLTVV.

The chain joins TRBV20-1 to TRBJ2-2; TCRdb returns TRBD2, unconfirmable since there is no DNA. CDR1 is DFQATT, CDR2 SNEGSKA, per germline (reference sequence). This CDR3 region has 15 residues. Here the CDR3 reads CSARVGTSRTGELFF.

This chain uses TRBV7-6 with TRBJ2-3; TCRdb returns TRBD2, unconfirmable since there is no DNA. From germline, CDR1 is SGHVS and CDR2 FNYEAQ. The CDR3 contains 15 residues. The CDR3 reads CASSFGREWADTQYF. Drawing the rest from reference TRBV7-6 and TRBJ2-3, the complete variable domain is GAGVSQSPRYKVTKRGQDVALRCDPISGHVSLYWYRQALGQGPEFLTYFNYEAQQDKSGLPNDRFSAERPEGSISTLTIQRTEQRDSAMYRCASSFGREWADTQYFGPGTRLTVL.

The rearrangement joins TRBV5-1 to TRBJ2-1. The CDR3 is 16 residues long. Germline V gene sequence: CDR1 SGHRS, CDR2 YFSETQ. The CDR3 protein is CASSLDEGWSYNEQFF.